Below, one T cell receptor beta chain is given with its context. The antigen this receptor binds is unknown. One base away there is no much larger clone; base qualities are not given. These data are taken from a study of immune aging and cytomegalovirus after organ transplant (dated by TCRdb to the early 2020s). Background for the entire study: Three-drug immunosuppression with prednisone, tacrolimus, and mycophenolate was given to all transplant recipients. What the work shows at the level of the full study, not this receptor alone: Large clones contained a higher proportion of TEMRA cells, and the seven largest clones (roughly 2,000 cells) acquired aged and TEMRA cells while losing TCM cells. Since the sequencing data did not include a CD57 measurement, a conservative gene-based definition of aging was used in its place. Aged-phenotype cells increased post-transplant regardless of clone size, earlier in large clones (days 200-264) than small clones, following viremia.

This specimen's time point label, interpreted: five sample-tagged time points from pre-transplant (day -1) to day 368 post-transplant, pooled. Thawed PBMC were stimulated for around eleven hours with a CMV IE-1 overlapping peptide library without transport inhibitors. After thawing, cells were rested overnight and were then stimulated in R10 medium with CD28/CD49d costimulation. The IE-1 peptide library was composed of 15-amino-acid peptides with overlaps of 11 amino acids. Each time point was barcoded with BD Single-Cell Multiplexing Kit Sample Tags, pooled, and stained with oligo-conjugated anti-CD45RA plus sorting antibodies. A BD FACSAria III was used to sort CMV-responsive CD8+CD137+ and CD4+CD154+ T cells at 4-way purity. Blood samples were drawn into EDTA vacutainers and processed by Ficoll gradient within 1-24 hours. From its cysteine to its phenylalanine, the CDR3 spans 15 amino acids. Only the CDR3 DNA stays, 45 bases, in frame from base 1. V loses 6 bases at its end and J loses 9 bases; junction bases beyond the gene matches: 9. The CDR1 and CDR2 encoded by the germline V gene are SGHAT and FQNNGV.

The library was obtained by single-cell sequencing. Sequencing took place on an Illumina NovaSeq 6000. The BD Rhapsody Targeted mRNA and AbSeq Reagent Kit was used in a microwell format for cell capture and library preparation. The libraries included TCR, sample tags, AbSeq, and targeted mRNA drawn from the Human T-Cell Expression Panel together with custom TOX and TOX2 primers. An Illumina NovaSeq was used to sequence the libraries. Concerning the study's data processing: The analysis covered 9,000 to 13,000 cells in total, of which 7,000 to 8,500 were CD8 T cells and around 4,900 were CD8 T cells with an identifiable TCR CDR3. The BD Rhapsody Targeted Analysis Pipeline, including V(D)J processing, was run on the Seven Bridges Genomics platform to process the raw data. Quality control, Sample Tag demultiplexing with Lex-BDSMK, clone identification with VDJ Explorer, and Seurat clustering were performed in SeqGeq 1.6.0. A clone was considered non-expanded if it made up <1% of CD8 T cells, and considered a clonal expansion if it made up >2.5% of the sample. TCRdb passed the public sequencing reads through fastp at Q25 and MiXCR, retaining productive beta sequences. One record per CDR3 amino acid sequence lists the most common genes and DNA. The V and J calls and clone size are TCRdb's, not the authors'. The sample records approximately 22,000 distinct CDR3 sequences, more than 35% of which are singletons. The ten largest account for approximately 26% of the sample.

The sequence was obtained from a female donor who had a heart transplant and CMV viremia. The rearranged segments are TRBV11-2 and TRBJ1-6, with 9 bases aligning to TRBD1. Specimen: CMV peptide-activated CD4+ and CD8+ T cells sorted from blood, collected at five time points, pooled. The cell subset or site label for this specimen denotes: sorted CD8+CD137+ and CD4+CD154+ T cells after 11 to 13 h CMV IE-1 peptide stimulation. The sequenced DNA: TGTGCCAGCAGTTTAAAAACAGGGGGCGTTTCACCCCTCCACTTT. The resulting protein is CASSLKTGGVSPLHF.